These 24 T cell receptor beta chains came from one sample sequenced in a study of T cell responses to AZD1222 COVID-19 vaccine (dated by TCRdb to about 2021). The library was made by the immunoSEQ multiplex PCR assay. TCRdb retrieved this table from immuneACCESS and kept in-frame rearrangements only. Not all clones are present; in checked studies, unresolved V genes account for under half, and no reason is known for the remainder. Counted in this sample were 120,000 to 150,000 clones; 88% of them appeared once. Jointly, the top ten make up 2.5% to 3.5% of the sample. The time point tag for this specimen amounts to: about 28 days (+/-7) after the second vaccine dose. The sample here was peripheral blood, taken 28 days after the second AZD1222 dose. These receptors originate from an adult who received the AZD1222 COVID-19 vaccine.

The rearrangement uses TRBV28 and TRBJ1-3, with 8 nucleotides matching TRBD1. The CDR3 consists of 16 residues. CDR1 and CDR2 (germline): MDHEN, SYDVKM. Trimming removed 3 bases from V and 4 bases from J; junction bases left unmatched: 8. The CDR3 sequence is CASSFNTRQGGNTIYF. The CDR3 coding sequence is TGTGCCAGCAGTTTTAATACTAGACAGGGGGGAAACACCATATATTTT.

The V gene is TRBV2, the J gene TRBJ2-3, with TRBD2 matching over 8 bases. Germline CDR1 reads SNHLY; CDR2 reads FYNNEI. The junction had 6 bases not matched to a gene; V was cut back by 2 bases and J by 5 bases. The CDR3 spans 15 residues. The CDR3 DNA reads as TGTGCCAGCAGTGAAACCGGGACTAGGGGAGATACGCAGTATTTT. Amino acid sequence: CASSETGTRGDTQYF.

The chain links TRBV30 to TRBJ2-1; D possibly corresponds to TRBD2 (7 bases). The CDR3 covers 16 residues. Trimming stripped 3 bases from V and 6 bases from J, with 21 bases between. Germline CDR1 reads GTSNPN; CDR2 reads SVGIG (reference sequence). The CDR3, as DNA: TGTGCCTGGAGGCGTCTGGGGGGGGCTTTGGGCAATGAGCAGTTCTTC. Translating gives CAWRRLGGALGNEQFF.

This rearrangement joins TRBV18 to TRBJ1-1, with 9 bases matching TRBD1. The CDR3 runs to 14 residues. The germline gives CDR1 KGHSH, CDR2 LQKENI. V lost 3 bases, J lost 3 bases, and 2 bases stayed unmatched. In nucleotides, the CDR3 is TGTGCCAGCTCACCGGACAGGGGAGACACTGAAGCTTTCTTT. Its protein product is CASSPDRGDTEAFF.

V and J are TRBV28 and TRBJ2-3; 8 bases align to TRBD2. After removal of 6 bases from V and 2 bases from J, the junction contained 7 bases not matched to a gene. This CDR3 has 15 amino acids. Per germline, CDR1 MDHEN and CDR2 SYDVKM. DNA of the CDR3: TGTGCCAGCAGCTCACTAGCGGCGAACACAGATACGCAGTATTTT. Translated: CASSSLAANTDTQYF.

This clone has more than one count but fewer than ten. This chain joins TRBV19 and TRBJ1-1; 7 positions agree with TRBD1. The germline gives CDR1 LNHDA, CDR2 SQIVND (reference sequence). The CDR3 has 11 amino acids. After removal of 5 bases from V and 10 bases from J, the junction contained 4 bases not matched to a gene. In DNA form, the CDR3 reads TGTGCCAGTAGTGACAGGGTCGGAGCTTTCTTT. Translating it yields CASSDRVGAFF.

V is TRBV6-5 and J is TRBJ2-1, with a tentative D call TRBD2 (7 bases). Trimming took 7 bases from V and 9 from J, leaving 16 bases between them. Germline V gene lookup returns CDR1 MNHEY and CDR2 SVGAGI. The CDR3 length is 13 residues. The CDR3: CASKEGGQGEQFF. The CDR3 DNA reads TGTGCCAGCAAAGAGGGGGGGCAGGGTGAGCAGTTCTTC.

This chain joins TRBV9 and TRBJ2-2, with TRBD2 matching 7 bases. Looked up from germline, CDR1 is SGDLS and CDR2 is YYNGEE. The CDR3 length is 17 residues. J lost 2 bases, V lost 8 bases, and 15 bases had no gene match. The CDR3 DNA follows: TGTGCCAGTAGACCGGGGGGACCGAATCTAAACACCGGGGAGCTGTTTTTT. It is translated as CASRPGGPNLNTGELFF.

The chain is built from TRBV28 and TRBJ2-7; D is ambiguous. V was pared by 6 bases and J by 7 bases, with 22 bases between. Looked up from germline, CDR1 is MDHEN and CDR2 is SYDVKM. CDR3 length equals 15 residues. The CDR3 here is CASSLPSERSGEQYF. The DNA for the CDR3 is TGTGCCAGCAGCCTCCCCAGCGAACGGTCTGGGGAGCAGTACTTC.

The chain combines TRBV28 with TRBJ2-3, with D possibly TRBD2 on 5 matching bases. Germline CDR1 is MDHEN and CDR2 is SYDVKM. The CDR3 spans 12 residues. V was trimmed by 2 bases and J by 5 bases, leaving 5 bases between them. CDR3: CASSLAGDTQYF. Here the CDR3 DNA reads TGTGCCAGCAGTTTAGCGGGAGATACGCAGTATTTT.

V gene TRBV12-5 combines with J gene TRBJ2-5; D might be TRBD1 (5 bases). The CDR3 sequence is 13 residues long. Deletions cut 5 bases from V and 4 bases from J, with 11 bases between. Per the germline V gene, CDR1 is LGHNT and CDR2 is FRNRAP. CDR3 protein: CASGKGQGETQYF. DNA of the CDR3: TGTGCTAGTGGTAAGGGGCAAGGAGAGACCCAGTACTTC.

The genes are TRBV9 and TRBJ2-7, with D possibly TRBD1 on 5 matching bases. This CDR3 contains 13 residues. Germline CDR1 reads SGDLS; CDR2 reads YYNGEE. Between the trimmed V and J ends, which lost 4 bases and 6 bases, there was a span of 14 bases. The CDR3 region has the DNA TGTGCCAGCAGCACAACTCAGGGTGGCGAGCAGTACTTC. It encodes CASSTTQGGEQYF.

This clone has a handful of counts. This sequence joins TRBV7-3 and TRBJ2-1; 10 bases are shared with TRBD2. Germline V lookup: CDR1 SGHTA, CDR2 FQGTGA. The CDR3 length is 15 residues. V dropped 4 bases and J dropped 3; count of bases not matched to a gene: 3. The CDR3 region has the DNA TGTGCCAGCAGCTGGGTAGCGGGAGGCTACAATGAGCAGTTCTTC. Residues: CASSWVAGGYNEQFF.

The J gene is TRBJ2-7, the V gene TRBV4-1, with 8 positions matching TRBD1. Germline CDR1 MGHRA, CDR2 YSYEKL. This CDR3 contains 18 residues. J was trimmed by 6 bases and V by 1 base; bases with no gene match: 17. The CDR3 DNA sequence: TGCGCCAGCAGCCAAGGGGGAGTTTACGGGACAGGTAGAAGCGAGCAGTACTTC. Translated, it gives CASSQGGVYGTGRSEQYF.

This chain links TRBV24-1 with TRBJ2-3; maybe TRBD1 (6 bases). Looked up from germline, CDR1 is KGHDR and CDR2 is SFDVKD. Trimming removed 3 bases from V and 3 bases from J, with 15 bases in between. The CDR3 has 16 amino acids. This CDR3 reads CATSDPTGYVTDTQYF. As DNA, the CDR3 is TGTGCCACCAGTGATCCGACAGGCTATGTGACAGATACGCAGTATTTT.

The chain joins TRBV30 to TRBJ1-4; 8 bases line up with TRBD1. The CDR3 is 14 amino acids. Trimming cost V 5 bases and J 7 bases; bases outside gene matches: 9. The V gene's germline CDR1 is GTSNPN and CDR2 SVGIG (reference sequence). CDR3 sequence: CAWEGQGMGEKLFF. Here the CDR3 DNA reads TGTGCCTGGGAAGGACAGGGAATGGGTGAAAAACTGTTTTTT.

The rearrangement uses TRBV9 and TRBJ2-5, with D uncertain. Trimming removed 4 bases from V and 7 bases from J, with 8 bases in between. Germline CDR1 reads SGDLS; CDR2 reads YYNGEE. CDR3 length: 11 amino acids. The CDR3, as DNA: TGTGCCAGCAGCACCCCAGGGACCCAGTACTTC. Residues: CASSTPGTQYF.

The sample holds a few counts of this clone. The chain links TRBV3-1 (or the pseudogene TRBV3-2) to TRBJ2-3, with D uncertain. Germline V gene sequence: CDR1 LGHDT, CDR2 YNNKEL (reference sequence). The CDR3 has 14 residues. V was cut by 4 bases and J by 1 base, with 9 bases left in between. This CDR3 reads CASSPSSGTDTQYF. The CDR3 DNA reads TGTGCCAGCAGCCCCTCTTCCGGCACAGATACGCAGTATTTT.

This rearrangement joins TRBV10-2 to TRBJ1-1, with 10 bases lining up with TRBD1. With V trimmed by 7 bases and J by 5 bases, 10 bases remained unmatched. Germline V gives CDR1 WSHSY, CDR2 SAAADI. The CDR3 contains 15 residues. The CDR3 loop is CASTSDRGLLTEAFF. For the CDR3, the DNA is TGCGCCAGCACGAGCGACAGGGGGCTATTGACTGAAGCTTTCTTT.

The genes are TRBV9 and TRBJ2-1; possibly TRBD2 for D (5 bases). V was pared by 4 bases and J by 2 bases, with 13 bases between. Germline V gives CDR1 SGDLS, CDR2 YYNGEE. This CDR3 is built from 15 residues. The CDR3 DNA is TGTGCCAGCAGCCCTCGAGGGCAGCCCTACAATGAGCAGTTCTTC. Translating gives CASSPRGQPYNEQFF. Full variable domain (missing parts from reference TRBV9 and TRBJ2-1): DSGVTQTPKHLITATGQRVTLRCSPRSGDLSVYWYQQSLDQGLQFLIQYYNGEERAKGNILERFSAQQFPDLHSELNLSSLELGDSALYFCASSPRGQPYNEQFFGPGTRLTVL.

This clone came up once. This chain joins TRBV9 and TRBJ2-2, with D possibly being TRBD1 or TRBD2 (6 bases each). Germline assignment: CDR1 SGDLS and CDR2 YYNGEE. V was clipped by 4 bases and J by 2 bases, with 18 bases between them. The CDR3 consists of 17 residues. The CDR3 is CASSPRGRGTNTGELFF. CDR3 nucleotide sequence: TGTGCCAGCAGCCCCCGGGGGCGGGGAACCAACACCGGGGAGCTGTTTTTT.

Points on this clone: A junction boundary mismatches the germline segment, possibly from a read error. The rearrangement uses TRBV6-5 and TRBJ2-5; the match to TRBD1 covers 7 bases. The V gene's germline CDR1 is MNHEY and CDR2 SVGAGI. The CDR3 sequence is 13 residues long. The CDR3 sequence: CASGYDRVETQYF. The CDR3 nucleotides are TGTGCCAGCGGTTACGACAGGGTAGAGACCCAGTACTTC.

This clone has just one count. The J gene is TRBJ1-5, the V gene TRBV19; D is possibly TRBD1 (6 bases). CDR3 length: 14 residues. Per germline, CDR1 LNHDA and CDR2 SQIVND (reference sequence). With 7 bases removed from V and 5 bases from J, the gap between germline ends came to 15 bases. CDR3 loop: CASTLGGLDQPQHF. The CDR3 DNA reads TGTGCCAGTACCCTCGGGGGCCTGGATCAGCCCCAGCATTTT.

V is TRBV5-1 and J is TRBJ2-1; possible D gene TRBD2, 6 bases. Germline CDR1 is SGHRS and CDR2 is YFSETQ. The CDR3 totals 16 residues. V dropped 4 bases and J dropped 2 bases, with 16 bases sitting between them. The CDR3: CASSRLGGGPYNEQFF. The CDR3 DNA is TGCGCCAGCAGCCGCCTCGGGGGTGGCCCCTACAATGAGCAGTTCTTC.